This is a list of T cell receptor beta chains from one sample in a study of blood T cell repertoires in COVID-19. This table comes from immunoSEQ multiplex PCR, and its TCRdb copy is limited to in-frame clones, with some not included. The sample consists of about 200,000 clones, roughly nine tenths of them appearing once. Sequenced input: peripheral blood. Receptors were obtained from a woman in her forties or fifties with COVID-19, enrolled during active disease. Both conserved end residues are part of each CDR3. Fields, in order: J gene, V gene, D gene, clone size, CDR3 protein, CDR3 DNA. D genes are given only for firm matches. The size entry is marked missing in some rows and otherwise reads once, few, many or a size class.

TRBJ1-3 | TRBV6-6 | - | once | CASTGGAPTIYF | TGTGCCAGCACCGGGGGGGCCCCCACCATATATTTT
TRBJ2-7 | TRBV11-3 | - | - | CASSLEAGSYEQYF | TGTGCCAGCAGCTTAGAGGCGGGGTCCTACGAGCAGTACTTC
TRBJ1-1 | TRBV10-1 | - | - | CASSEGPGWENTEAFF | TGCGCCAGCAGTGAGGGTCCAGGGTGGGAGAACACTGAAGCTTTCTTT
TRBJ2-7 | TRBV3-1/TRBV3-2 | TRBD1 | - | CASRRSSTGGDEQYF | TGTGCCAGCAGGCGTAGCTCCACAGGGGGCGACGAGCAGTACTTC
TRBJ2-2 | TRBV24-1 | - | - | CATSDFLGSNTGELFF | TGTGCCACCAGTGATTTCCTGGGCAGTAACACCGGGGAGCTGTTTTTT
TRBJ1-3 | TRBV6-5 | - | - | CASSAGGSGNTIYF | TGTGCCAGCTCTGCCGGGGGGTCTGGAAACACCATATATTTT
TRBJ1-5 | TRBV4-1 | - | - | CASSQGFGQPQHF | TGCGCCAGCAGCCAAGGGTTCGGGCAGCCCCAGCATTTT
TRBJ1-1 | TRBV10-3 | - | - | CAISESSRVGTEAFF | TGTGCCATCAGTGAGTCATCCAGGGTGGGGACTGAAGCTTTCTTT
TRBJ2-4 | TRBV10-3 | - | - | CAISESPWRGGGYIQYF | TGTGCCATCAGTGAGTCCCCCTGGCGGGGAGGCGGATACATTCAGTACTTC
TRBJ1-2 | TRBV3-1/TRBV3-2 | - | - | CASSQEIAANYGYTF | TGTGCCAGCAGCCAAGAAATCGCGGCCAACTATGGCTACACCTTC
TRBJ2-1 | TRBV12-3/TRBV12-4 | - | - | CASSLEYNEQFF | TGTGCCAGCAGTTTGGAGTACAATGAGCAGTTCTTC
TRBJ2-3 | TRBV10-3 | TRBD1 | - | CAISPTGGTDTQYF | TGTGCCATCAGTCCGACAGGGGGCACAGATACGCAGTATTTT
TRBJ1-6 | TRBV19 | - | once | CASRNPGSSYNSPLHF | TGTGCCAGTAGAAACCCGGGGAGCTCCTATAATTCACCCCTCCACTTT
TRBJ1-2 | TRBV30 | - | - | CAWSRWEVYGYTF | TGTGCCTGGAGTCGCTGGGAGGTCTATGGCTACACCTTC
TRBJ1-5 | TRBV3-1/TRBV3-2 | TRBD1 | - | CASSSGGGQPQHF | TGTGCCAGCAGCTCGGGAGGGGGCCAGCCCCAGCATTTT
TRBJ1-2 | TRBV5-4 | - | - | CASSLIRGHRYGYTF | TGTGCCAGCAGCTTGATCCGGGGACACCGCTATGGCTACACCTTC
TRBJ1-2 | TRBV3-1/TRBV3-2 | TRBD1 | - | CASSPWTGGNGYTF | TGTGCCAGCAGCCCTTGGACAGGTGGGAATGGCTACACCTTC
TRBJ1-2 | TRBV24-1 | - | - | CATSEMGGGSTGAIYGYTF | TGTGCCACCAGTGAAATGGGAGGGGGATCCACCGGTGCGATTTATGGCTACACCTTC
TRBJ2-1 | TRBV7-2 | TRBD2 | once | CASSLTGTSGGAGEQFF | TGTGCCAGCAGCTTAACCGGGACTAGCGGGGGGGCAGGTGAGCAGTTCTTC
TRBJ1-6 | TRBV2 | - | - | CASSATLGSPLHF | TGTGCCAGCAGTGCTACTCTAGGTTCACCCCTCCACTTT
TRBJ2-3 | TRBV7-2 | - | - | CASSSAWGEGTDTQYF | TGTGCCAGCAGCTCCGCCTGGGGGGAGGGCACAGATACGCAGTATTTT
TRBJ2-3 | TRBV9 | - | - | CASSVTQGLTDTQYF | TGTGCCAGCAGCGTAACGCAGGGTCTCACAGATACGCAGTATTTT
TRBJ1-6 | TRBV6-2/TRBV6-3 | - | - | CASSSDGGHLISPLHF | TGTGCCAGCAGTTCTGATGGGGGACACCTGATTTCACCCCTCCACTTT
TRBJ2-2 | TRBV9 | TRBD1 | - | CASSVSITGTGNTGELFF | TGTGCCAGCAGCGTATCGATTACCGGGACAGGGAACACCGGGGAGCTGTTTTTT
TRBJ1-1 | TRBV19 | - | - | CASSIVANTEAFF | TGTGCCAGTAGTATAGTAGCGAACACTGAAGCTTTCTTT
TRBJ1-1 | TRBV7-2 | - | few | CASSTFPRGGTTEAFF | TGTGCCAGCAGCACTTTCCCGCGGGGGGGTACTACTGAAGCTTTCTTT
TRBJ1-2 | TRBV6-5 | TRBD1 | - | CASSSRRTGTYGYTF | TGTGCCAGCAGTTCTAGACGGACAGGAACCTATGGCTACACCTTC